This is a list of T cell receptor beta chains from one sample in a study of T cells after posttransplantation cyclophosphamide. Clones were read by immunoSEQ multiplex PCR, and TCRdb kept only the in-frame ones, dropping some. In the table there are 11,000 or so clones, about 1.9% of which are singletons. Sequencing was performed on PBMCs, taken after allogeneic stem cell transplant with posttransplant cyclophosphamide. The source of these receptors is a young adult male patient who received an allogeneic stem cell transplant from a related donor, was CMV-positive, and had no GVHD. Some T cells may be transferred from the graft donor. CDR3s include the opening cysteine and the closing phenylalanine or tryptophan. The order of the fields is clone size, V gene, J gene, D gene, CDR3 protein, CDR3 DNA. D genes are given only for firm matches. Rows give clone size only sometimes, using once, few, many, or a class for an expanded clone.

-	TRBV11-1	TRBJ2-7	-	CASSLVGTPYEQYF	TGTGCCAGCAGCTTAGTAGGGACTCCCTACGAGCAGTACTTC
-	TRBV2	TRBJ1-4	-	CASSRTAPEKLFF	TGTGCCAGCAGCCGGACAGCGCCGGAAAAACTGTTTTTT
few	TRBV5-5	TRBJ1-1	TRBD1	CASSLQPPGTGAFEAFF	TGTGCCAGCAGCTTGCAGCCCCCCGGGACAGGGGCATTTGAAGCTTTCTTT
-	TRBV4-3	TRBJ2-3	-	CASSQGLEADTQYF	TGCGCCAGCAGCCAAGGTCTAGAGGCAGATACGCAGTATTTT
few	TRBV7-9	TRBJ2-1	TRBD2	CASSDGTSGGAGAEQFF	TGTGCCAGCAGCGATGGGACTAGCGGGGGGGCCGGAGCTGAGCAGTTCTTC
few	TRBV14	TRBJ2-6	-	CASSQTGRGGANVLTF	TGTGCCAGCAGCCAGACGGGTCGTGGAGGGGCCAACGTCCTGACTTTC
few	TRBV6-5	TRBJ1-2	-	CASSRTESSNYGYTF	TGTGCCAGCAGTCGGACAGAATCATCTAACTATGGCTACACCTTC
-	TRBV4-2	TRBJ2-1	TRBD2	CASSQTTSGGASFNEQFF	TGTGCCAGCAGCCAGACAACTAGCGGGGGGGCTAGTTTCAATGAGCAGTTCTTC
few	TRBV29-1	TRBJ1-2	-	CSVVQGRGYGYTF	TGCAGCGTTGTGCAGGGCAGGGGCTATGGCTACACCTTC
-	TRBV18	TRBJ2-5	TRBD2	CASSPRTSGGAGETQYF	TGTGCCAGCTCACCACGGACTAGCGGGGGGGCCGGTGAGACCCAGTACTTC
few	TRBV5-5	TRBJ1-2	TRBD1	CASTPRQGTGGYTF	TGTGCCAGCACCCCGAGACAGGGTACGGGTGGCTACACCTTC
few	TRBV18	TRBJ1-5	-	CASSPTEGYSNQPQHF	TGTGCCAGCTCACCTACGGAGGGTTATAGCAATCAGCCCCAGCATTTT
few	TRBV28	TRBJ2-5	TRBD2	CAIAPGGDQETQYF	TGTGCCATCGCGCCGGGGGGGGACCAAGAGACCCAGTACTTC
few	TRBV10-1	TRBJ2-3	-	CATSTGWGTDTQYF	TGCGCCACCAGCACGGGATGGGGCACAGATACGCAGTATTTT
-	TRBV18	TRBJ1-2	TRBD1	CASSSSGQGALGYTF	TGTGCCAGCTCATCATCGGGACAGGGGGCTCTAGGCTACACCTTC
-	TRBV5-1	TRBJ2-7	-	CASSEGGPGYEQYF	TGCGCCAGCAGTGAGGGCGGACCCGGCTACGAGCAGTACTTC
-	TRBV18	TRBJ2-2	-	CASSPRQSTGELFF	TGTGCCAGCTCACCAAGACAGAGCACCGGGGAGCTGTTTTTT
few	TRBV7-9	TRBJ2-2	-	CASSWGRAADTGELFF	TGTGCCAGCAGCTGGGGCCGGGCAGCCGATACCGGGGAGCTGTTTTTT
-	TRBV5-6	TRBJ2-3	TRBD1	CASSLRGPDTQYF	TGTGCCAGCAGCCTCAGGGGGCCAGATACGCAGTATTTT
-	TRBV7-9	TRBJ2-7	TRBD1	CASSRSGTGGFEQYF	TGTGCCAGCAGCCGCTCCGGGACAGGGGGCTTCGAGCAGTACTTC
few	TRBV7-9	TRBJ1-2	-	CASISSRGSYGYTF	TGTGCCAGCATATCCAGTAGGGGTTCCTATGGCTACACCTTC
-	TRBV7-2	TRBJ2-5	TRBD2	CASSRTSGSETQYF	TGTGCCAGCAGCCGGACTAGCGGGAGCGAGACCCAGTACTTC
-	TRBV7-9	TRBJ2-3	-	CASSSPTAGYTDTQYF	TGTGCCAGCAGCTCCCCCACAGCGGGCTACACAGATACGCAGTATTTT
-	TRBV7-9	TRBJ2-3	TRBD2	CASSATSGRTDTQYF	TGTGCCAGCAGCGCTACTAGCGGGAGGACAGATACGCAGTATTTT
-	TRBV30	TRBJ2-6	-	CTILSGANVLTF	TGTACTATCCTCTCTGGGGCCAACGTCCTGACTTTC
few	TRBV2	TRBJ2-7	-	CASSEVYEQYF	TGTGCCAGCAGTGAAGTCTACGAGCAGTACTTC
few	TRBV5-4	TRBJ2-3	TRBD2	CASSLYTSGADTQYF	TGTGCCAGCAGCTTGTATACGAGCGGGGCAGATACGCAGTATTTT
large	TRBV9	TRBJ2-7	-	CASSPLEDSSYEQYF	TGTGCCAGCAGCCCCTTAGAGGACAGCTCCTACGAGCAGTACTTC
-	TRBV25-1	TRBJ2-1	TRBD2	CASSGLAGGPTNEQFF	TGTGCCAGCAGTGGGTTAGCGGGAGGACCTACAAATGAGCAGTTCTTC
-	TRBV4-1	TRBJ2-7	-	CASSQDSSELAYEQYF	TGCGCCAGCAGCCAAGACAGCTCCGAACTAGCCTACGAGCAGTACTTC
-	TRBV27	TRBJ2-1	TRBD2	CASRLASSYNEQFF	TGTGCCAGCAGACTAGCGAGCTCCTACAATGAGCAGTTCTTC
-	TRBV10-2	TRBJ1-5	-	CASRGQSNQPQHF	TGCGCCAGCAGGGGGCAGTCCAATCAGCCCCAGCATTTT
few	TRBV4-1	TRBJ2-2	-	CASSQVGVIGELFF	TGCGCCAGCAGCCAAGTCGGAGTAATCGGGGAGCTGTTTTTT
-	TRBV28	TRBJ2-7	-	CASSLAGVNYEQYF	TGTGCCAGCAGTTTGGCAGGCGTTAATTACGAGCAGTACTTC
few	TRBV28	TRBJ2-5	TRBD2	CASSLYFRATSGETQYF	TGTGCCAGCAGTTTATATTTTAGGGCGACTAGCGGGGAGACCCAGTACTTC
-	TRBV14	TRBJ2-1	TRBD2	CASSQGRATAGVLYNEQFF	TGTGCCAGCAGCCAAGGGAGAGCAACAGCGGGAGTTTTGTACAATGAGCAGTTCTTC
-	TRBV9	TRBJ1-6	TRBD1	CASSVDRTGADSPLHF	TGTGCCAGCAGCGTAGATAGAACAGGGGCGGATTCACCCCTCCACTTT
few	TRBV7-2	TRBJ2-1	TRBD2	CASRGLAANEQFF	TGTGCCAGCAGGGGACTAGCGGCCAATGAGCAGTTCTTC
-	TRBV5-1	TRBJ1-2	TRBD1	CASSPRTGGAGNGYTF	TGCGCCAGCAGCCCGAGGACAGGGGGCGCAGGTAATGGCTACACCTTC
-	TRBV4-1	TRBJ2-1	TRBD2	CASRPGLAGLYNEQFF	TGCGCCAGCAGACCAGGACTAGCGGGACTCTACAATGAGCAGTTCTTC
-	TRBV4-1	TRBJ2-1	TRBD2	CASSPSGGYNEQFF	TGCGCCAGCAGCCCTAGCGGGGGCTACAATGAGCAGTTCTTC
few	TRBV18	TRBJ2-7	-	CASSPSNGGPDEQYF	TGTGCCAGCTCACCTTCTAATGGGGGCCCTGACGAGCAGTACTTC
few	TRBV2	TRBJ2-3	-	CASSGDSVNTQYF	TGTGCCAGCAGTGGGGACTCCGTTAATACGCAGTATTTT
-	TRBV18	TRBJ2-3	TRBD2	CASSPLASGSTDTQYF	TGTGCCAGCTCACCCTTAGCGAGCGGGAGTACGGATACGCAGTATTTT
few	TRBV5-1	TRBJ2-1	-	CASSLEEVYNEQFF	TGCGCCAGCAGCTTGGAGGAGGTATACAATGAGCAGTTCTTC
-	TRBV18	TRBJ2-3	-	CASSPQGRATDTQYF	TGTGCCAGCTCACCGCAAGGGCGGGCCACAGATACGCAGTATTTT
few	TRBV28	TRBJ2-5	-	CASSFEQGGVWETQYF	TGTGCCAGCAGTTTTGAACAGGGAGGGGTCTGGGAGACCCAGTACTTC
-	TRBV5-1	TRBJ1-3	-	CASSLGGRHTIYF	TGCGCCAGCAGCTTGGGGGGGCGACACACCATATATTTT
few	TRBV15	TRBJ2-2	TRBD1	CATTPDRRSAGELFF	TGTGCCACCACCCCGGACAGGCGGAGTGCCGGGGAGCTGTTTTTT
-	TRBV2	TRBJ2-4	-	CASRELQGTMYIQYF	TGTGCCAGCAGGGAGCTACAGGGAACGATGTACATTCAGTACTTC